This passage covers 23 T cell receptor beta chains from one sample sequenced in a study of cytomegalovirus exposure and HLA in healthy donors. Repertoires were generated with immunoSEQ multiplex PCR, while TCRdb's copy carries only in-frame clones and drops some. The table records 55,000 to 80,000 clones, about 95% of them present only once. Sequenced: PBMCs. Every receptor here comes from a woman younger than 35 in good health and CMV-seropositive.

This clone showed up just once. The chain uses TRBV5-5 and TRBJ1-3; a weak D match, TRBD1 (6 bases). Trimming pared 4 bases from V and 0 bases from J, leaving 11 bases between. The CDR3 length is 15 residues. The germline gives CDR1 SGHKS, CDR2 YYEKEE (reference sequence). Written as DNA, the CDR3 is TGTGCCAGCAGCCAAGGGGGGGGCTCTGGAAACACCATATATTTT. Its protein is CASSQGGGSGNTIYF. The entire variable domain, with the rest obtained from reference TRBV5-5 and TRBJ1-3, is as follows: DAGVTQSPTHLIKTRGQQVTLRCSPISGHKSVSWYQQVLGQGPQFIFQYYEKEERGRGNFPDRFSARQFPNYSSELNVNALLLGDSALYLCASSQGGGSGNTIYFGEGSWLTVV.

This chain connects TRBV15 to TRBJ2-7; a weak D match, TRBD1 (5 bases). The CDR3 sequence is 15 residues long. Germline values: CDR1 LNHNV, CDR2 YYDKDF (reference sequence). Trimming cost V 2 bases and J 5 bases, with 16 bases left between them. The CDR3 bases are TGTGCCACCAGCAGACGCCAGGGTTATATCGACGAGCAGTACTTC. Residues: CATSRRQGYIDEQYF.

The chain carries TRBV5-6 and TRBJ2-3, with unresolved D. CDR3 length equals 13 residues. V lost 4 bases and J 3 bases, leaving 9 bases between the germline ends. The germline CDR1 and CDR2 sequences are SGHDT and YYEEEE. CDR3 nucleotides: TGTGCCAGCAGCCCGATAGAAACAGATACGCAGTATTTT. Protein product: CASSPIETDTQYF.

J is TRBJ1-4 and V is TRBV28, with D tentatively TRBD1 (5 bases). CDR1 and CDR2 (germline): MDHEN, SYDVKM. The CDR3 loop spans 14 amino acids. The ends were cut back, 8 bases at V and 0 bases at J, with 10 bases in the middle. The DNA for the CDR3 is TGTGCCAGCGGGTTCAGGGCAACTAATGAAAAACTGTTTTTT. It specifies CASGFRATNEKLFF.

This chain connects TRBV15 to TRBJ1-5; 7 bases agree with TRBD1. CDR1 is LNHNV, CDR2 YYDKDF, per germline (reference sequence). The trim removed 8 bases at V and 0 bases at J, leaving 13 bases unmatched. The CDR3 loop spans 17 amino acids. CDR3 nucleotide sequence: TGTGCCACCTCTGGGACAGAGAAGTTTTATAGCAATCAGCCCCAGCATTTT. Translated, it gives CATSGTEKFYSNQPQHF.

The V gene is TRBV30, the J gene TRBJ1-2; perhaps TRBD1 as D (6 bases). The CDR3 has 15 amino acids. Germline CDR1 and CDR2: GTSNPN and SVGIG (reference sequence). The V end lost 0 bases, the J end lost 1 base, and 12 bases lay between the germline ends. CDR3 sequence (DNA): TGTGCCTGGAGTGTGGTGCAGGGGTTTAACTATGGCTACACCTTC. It specifies CAWSVVQGFNYGYTF.

V is TRBV19 and J is TRBJ2-3, with TRBD2 matching over 16 bases. The J segment lost 3 bases and the V segment lost 3 bases, leaving 3 bases of the junction unmatched. Germline assignment: CDR1 LNHDA and CDR2 SQIVND (reference sequence). The CDR3 extends over 17 amino acids. The CDR3 region has the DNA TGTGCCAGTAGTATCCTGGGACTAGCGGGGGGGACAGATACGCAGTATTTT. Translated: CASSILGLAGGTDTQYF. Full variable domain (remainder filled in from reference TRBV19 and TRBJ2-3): DGGITQSPKYLFRKEGQNVTLSCEQNLNHDAMYWYRQDPGQGLRLIYYSQIVNDFQKGDIAEGYSVSREKKESFPLTVTSAQKNPTAFYLCASSILGLAGGTDTQYFGPGTRLTVL.

The CDR3 nucleotides are TGTGCCAGCAGTTTACAGGGGGCGATGGCTAATGAAAAACTGTTTTTT. As protein: CASSLQGAMANEKLFF. This chain joins TRBV28 and TRBJ1-4; 8 bases line up with TRBD1. In germline, CDR1 is MDHEN, CDR2 SYDVKM. The CDR3 sequence is 16 residues long. J gave up 3 bases and V 2 bases, and 5 bases lay outside the gene matches.

V usage is TRBV29-1 and J usage is TRBJ1-1, with a possible D match to TRBD1 (5 bases). In germline, CDR1 is SQVTM, CDR2 ANQGSEA. The CDR3 covers 13 residues. Trimming left V 6 bases short and J 4 bases short, with 15 bases between. DNA of the CDR3: TGCAGCGTCGACGCGGGGGGGACCACTGAAGCTTTCTTT. This encodes CSVDAGGTTEAFF.

CDR3 nucleotides: TGTGCCAGCAGCCCCCGACTAGCGGGACCCCCCGGGGAGCTGTTTTTT. This codes for CASSPRLAGPPGELFF. The rearrangement joins TRBV14 to TRBJ2-2; 11 positions agree with TRBD2. Germline V lookup: CDR1 SGHDN, CDR2 FVKESK. V lost 4 bases, J lost 6 bases, and 7 bases stayed unmatched. CDR3 size: 16 residues.

V usage is TRBV27 and J usage is TRBJ2-1; D remains ambiguous. The CDR3 totals 13 residues. V dropped 5 bases and J dropped 5 bases, with 10 bases sitting between them. CDR1 and CDR2 (germline): MNHEY, SMNVEV (reference sequence). The CDR3, as DNA: TGTGCCAGCAGTCATACAGAAAACAATGAGCAGTTCTTC. Translation gives CASSHTENNEQFF.

The rearrangement links TRBV13 to TRBJ1-6; 7 bases match TRBD1. The CDR3 runs 17 residues. V dropped 5 bases and J dropped 5; count of bases not matched to a gene: 12. From germline, CDR1 is PRHDT and CDR2 FYEKMQ (reference sequence). CDR3 DNA: TGTGCCAGCAGCGCCGAGGGCGGGACAGATAATAATTCACCCCTCCACTTT. Its protein product is CASSAEGGTDNNSPLHF.

The chain joins TRBV11-2 to TRBJ2-3; TRBD1 aligns across 8 bases. This CDR3 has 15 residues. From germline, CDR1 is SGHAT and CDR2 FQNNGV. Unmatched junction bases numbered 3, after V lost 0 bases and J lost 4 bases. CDR3 protein: CASSLDGTGPDTQYF. CDR3 DNA sequence: TGTGCCAGCAGCTTAGATGGGACAGGTCCAGATACGCAGTATTTT.

The chain links TRBV30 to TRBJ1-1; unclear D gene. Germline lookup yields CDR1 GTSNPN and CDR2 SVGIG (reference sequence). Between the trimmed V and J ends, which lost 3 bases and 7 bases, there was a span of 6 bases. The CDR3 has 10 amino acids. The chain's CDR3 is CAWRQSEAFF. The CDR3 DNA sequence: TGTGCCTGGAGACAGAGTGAAGCTTTCTTT.

This chain uses TRBV7-2 with TRBJ2-5; a possible D gene is TRBD2 (5 bases). Germline V gene lookup returns CDR1 SGHTA and CDR2 FQGNSA. The V and J ends lost 5 bases and 3 bases respectively, with 13 bases between them. The CDR3 covers 14 residues. CDR3 protein: CASSPYGEKETQYF. The CDR3 coding sequence is TGTGCCAGCAGCCCTTACGGGGAAAAAGAGACCCAGTACTTC.

The chain employs TRBV29-1 and TRBJ2-7, with TRBD2 matching 7 bases. The CDR3 length is 16 residues. J lost 6 bases, V lost 2 bases, and 16 bases had no gene match. Per the germline V gene, CDR1 is SQVTM and CDR2 is ANQGSEA. CDR3 DNA: TGCAGCGTTGAAACTGTCGGGCAGGGAGGGGTGGGCGAGCAGTACTTC. This codes for CSVETVGQGGVGEQYF.

J is TRBJ2-3 and V is TRBV28; D call uncertain. V was cut by 6 bases and J by 3 bases, with 7 bases left in between. CDR1 is MDHEN and CDR2 is SYDVKM in the germline V gene. The CDR3 runs 12 residues. CDR3 loop: CASRERTDTQYF. CDR3 nucleotides: TGTGCCAGCAGGGAGAGAACAGATACGCAGTATTTT.

This clone was counted once. The chain is built from TRBV15 and TRBJ2-2; 9 bases agree with TRBD1. Germline-derived CDR1 and CDR2 are LNHNV and YYDKDF (reference sequence). The CDR3 loop spans 20 amino acids. The junction had 14 bases not matched to a gene; V was cut back by 2 bases and J by 1 base. DNA of the CDR3: TGTGCCACCAGCAGACCCCGCTCCGGCCCGGGACAGGGGAACACCGGGGAGCTGTTTTTT. This codes for CATSRPRSGPGQGNTGELFF.

This sequence joins TRBV9 and TRBJ1-1; no definite D call. Trimming shortened V by 3 bases and J by 7 bases, and 10 bases separated the two germline ends. CDR1 is SGDLS and CDR2 is YYNGEE in the germline V gene. The CDR3 is 12 amino acids. The CDR3 spells CASSGATSEAFF. The CDR3 region has the DNA TGTGCCAGCAGCGGGGCCACAAGTGAAGCTTTCTTT.

The rearrangement joins TRBV7-2 to TRBJ2-1; D possibly corresponds to TRBD2 (5 bases). The germline V gene has CDR1 SGHTA and CDR2 FQGNSA. CDR3 length equals 11 residues. Trimming removed 3 bases from V and 12 bases from J, with 9 bases in between. As DNA, the CDR3 is TGTGCCAGCAGCTTTCAAGCGGCGCAGTTCTTC. Translating gives CASSFQAAQFF.

Here the CDR3 DNA reads TGTGCCAGCAGCTTCGGGCGGGGGGACACTGAAGCTTTCTTT. It yields the protein CASSFGRGDTEAFF. The chain has TRBV27 and TRBJ1-1; D possibly corresponds to TRBD1 (5 bases). Germline V gene lookup returns CDR1 MNHEY and CDR2 SMNVEV (reference sequence). CDR3 length: 14 amino acids. V shed 6 bases and J shed 3 bases, with 14 bases lying between them.

The chain couples TRBV7-6 to TRBJ2-5; 8 nucleotides align to TRBD1. Germline V CDR1 and CDR2: SGHVS, FNYEAQ. The J segment lost 2 bases and the V segment lost 5 bases, leaving 7 bases of the junction unmatched. This CDR3 has 15 amino acids. The CDR3 here is CASSNRQGLQETQYF. DNA of the CDR3: TGTGCCAGCAGCAACCGACAGGGGCTACAAGAGACCCAGTACTTC.

CDR3 loop: CASSFMSGSNQPQHF. CDR3 nucleotide sequence: TGTGCCAGCAGCTTTATGTCAGGGAGCAATCAGCCCCAGCATTTT. The chain joins TRBV7-9 to TRBJ1-5, with TRBD1 as a possible D gene (5 bases). Trimming stripped 3 bases from V and 1 base from J, with 10 bases between. Germline V lookup: CDR1 SEHNR, CDR2 FQNEAQ (reference sequence). The CDR3 length is 15 residues.